Listed below are T cell receptor beta chains from one sample, sequenced in a study of T cells in narcolepsy. Measured with immunoSEQ multiplex PCR; TCRdb has only the in-frame clones, and not every one. Of about 15,000 clones listed, roughly 85% are singletons. Specimen: memory (CD45RA-) CD4+ T cells from blood. These receptor sequences come from a human donor in good health. Both conserved end residues are part of each CDR3. D genes are given only for firm matches. Rows give clone size only sometimes, using once, few, many, or a class for an expanded clone.

clone size | D gene | J gene | V gene | CDR3 protein | CDR3 DNA
. | TRBD1 | TRBJ2-1 | TRBV4-1 | CASSRTQGGSSYNEQFF | TGCGCCAGCAGCCGGACACAGGGGGGAAGCTCCTACAATGAGCAGTTCTTC
. | . | TRBJ1-5 | TRBV12-5 | CASGLGGDQPQHF | TGTGCTAGTGGTTTGGGAGGGGATCAGCCCCAGCATTTT
. | . | TRBJ2-1 | TRBV6-1 | CASNRPGLANNEQFF | TGTGCCAGCAATAGACCGGGACTCGCCAACAATGAGCAGTTCTTC
. | TRBD1 | TRBJ1-1 | TRBV5-1 | CASSGYTGQANTEAFF | TGCGCCAGCAGCGGCTACACCGGACAGGCCAACACTGAAGCTTTCTTT
. | TRBD1 | TRBJ1-2 | TRBV12-5 | CASGLGQNLLGGGYTF | TGTGCTAGTGGCCTGGGACAGAATCTCCTAGGCGGTGGCTACACCTTC
. | . | TRBJ2-7 | TRBV29-1 | CSALTGVRSYEQYF | TGCAGCGCCCTTACGGGGGTACGCTCCTACGAGCAGTACTTC
. | . | TRBJ2-3 | TRBV5-4 | CASSSRAGTDTQYF | TGTGCCAGCAGCTCCCGGGCCGGCACAGATACGCAGTATTTT
. | . | TRBJ2-6 | TRBV19 | CASSIQLNVLTF | TGTGCCAGTAGTATTCAGCTAAACGTCCTGACTTTC
once | . | TRBJ1-6 | TRBV9 | CASSLGAWDSPLHF | TGTGCCAGCAGCTTGGGCGCGTGGGATTCACCCCTCCACTTT
. | TRBD2 | TRBJ2-1 | TRBV5-4 | CASSPGTSGGIYNEQFF | TGTGCCAGCAGCCCCGGGACTAGCGGGGGGATCTACAATGAGCAGTTCTTC
. | . | TRBJ1-2 | TRBV7-9 | CASSLGAVTGYTF | TGTGCCAGCAGCTTAGGGGCGGTCACTGGCTACACCTTC
. | . | TRBJ1-3 | TRBV4-2 | CASSQEGFSKGRISSGNTIYF | TGTGCCAGCAGCCAAGAAGGCTTTTCGAAGGGTAGGATTTCCTCTGGAAACACCATATATTTT
. | TRBD1 | TRBJ2-5 | TRBV29-1 | CSVHPQGAPKTQYF | TGCAGCGTCCACCCACAGGGGGCGCCGAAGACCCAGTACTTC
. | . | TRBJ2-3 | TRBV9 | CASSRGDGTSQYF | TGTGCCAGCAGCAGAGGGGACGGGACCTCGCAGTATTTT
. | TRBD1 | TRBJ2-1 | TRBV6-1 | CASRPTGGEQFF | TGTGCCAGCAGGCCGACAGGGGGAGAGCAGTTCTTC
. | . | TRBJ2-3 | TRBV6-5 | CASSSPGGTSTDTQYF | TGTGCCAGCAGTTCTCCTGGGGGGACTAGCACAGATACGCAGTATTTT
. | . | TRBJ2-5 | TRBV29-1 | CSVELPGTQETQYF | TGCAGCGTTGAGCTTCCCGGGACTCAAGAGACCCAGTACTTC
once | . | TRBJ1-3 | TRBV27 | CASRITHSGNTIYF | TGTGCCAGCAGGATCACTCATTCTGGAAACACCATATATTTT
. | TRBD2 | TRBJ2-5 | TRBV30 | CAWKTSLAGAEGQYF | TGTGCCTGGAAAACGTCCCTAGCGGGGGCCGAGGGCCAGTACTTC
. | . | TRBJ2-3 | TRBV7-9 | CASSFLRGMGADTQYF | TGTGCCAGCAGCTTTCTCCGGGGGATGGGAGCAGATACGCAGTATTTT
. | TRBD1 | TRBJ1-2 | TRBV6-6 | CASSPQGPPYGYTF | TGTGCCAGCAGTCCACAGGGGCCCCCATATGGCTACACCTTC
. | TRBD1 | TRBJ2-7 | TRBV5-5 | CASSLVGDSPRQYF | TGTGCCAGCAGCTTGGTAGGGGACAGTCCTAGGCAGTACTTC
few | . | TRBJ2-7 | TRBV4-1 | CASSYTLAVISYEQYF | TGCGCCAGCAGTTATACTCTAGCTGTTATATCCTACGAGCAGTACTTC
. | TRBD1 | TRBJ2-7 | TRBV30 | CAWNRQGYEQYF | TGTGCCTGGAATCGACAGGGTTACGAGCAGTACTTC
. | TRBD1 | TRBJ2-1 | TRBV7-2 | CASSLAFGTGQFF | TGTGCCAGCAGCTTAGCGTTTGGGACAGGGCAGTTCTTC
. | . | TRBJ1-1 | TRBV5-4 | CASSTERAEAFF | TGTGCCAGCAGCACCGAACGGGCTGAAGCTTTCTTT
. | . | TRBJ1-3 | TRBV5-1 | CASSLAGGSGNTIYF | TGCGCCAGCAGCTTGGCCGGAGGCTCTGGAAACACCATATATTTT